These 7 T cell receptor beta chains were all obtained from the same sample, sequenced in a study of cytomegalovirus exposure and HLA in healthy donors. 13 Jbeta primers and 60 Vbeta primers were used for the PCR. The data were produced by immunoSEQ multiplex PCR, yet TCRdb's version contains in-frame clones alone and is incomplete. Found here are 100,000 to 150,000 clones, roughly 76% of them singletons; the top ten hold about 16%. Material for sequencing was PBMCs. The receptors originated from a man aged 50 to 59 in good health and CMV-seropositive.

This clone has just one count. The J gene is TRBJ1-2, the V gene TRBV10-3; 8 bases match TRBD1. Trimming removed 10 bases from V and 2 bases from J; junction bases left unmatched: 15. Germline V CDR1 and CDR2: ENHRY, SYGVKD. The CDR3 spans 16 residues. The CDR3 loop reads CATAAPYRGRNYGYTF. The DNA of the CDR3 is TGTGCCACCGCCGCCCCTTACAGGGGGAGGAACTATGGCTACACCTTC.

The CDR3 spells CASSASTGSGNTIYF. The CDR3 DNA reads TGTGCCAGCAGCGCGTCCACAGGGTCTGGAAACACCATATATTTT. This chain connects TRBV5-4 to TRBJ1-3; TRBD1 is a possible D gene (6 bases). Germline loops: CDR1 SGHNT, CDR2 YYREEE (reference sequence). CDR3 length: 15 amino acids. V was clipped by 4 bases and J by 1 base, with 12 bases between them.

The CDR3 region has the DNA TGTGCCAGCAGCTACGGACTAGCGTTCACCGGGGAGCTGTTTTTT. As protein: CASSYGLAFTGELFF. The chain is built from TRBV5-4 and TRBJ2-2; 9 bases fit TRBD2. The CDR3 runs 15 residues. Trimming removed 3 bases from V and 4 bases from J; junction bases left unmatched: 4. CDR1 SGHNT and CDR2 YYREEE come from the germline V gene (reference sequence).

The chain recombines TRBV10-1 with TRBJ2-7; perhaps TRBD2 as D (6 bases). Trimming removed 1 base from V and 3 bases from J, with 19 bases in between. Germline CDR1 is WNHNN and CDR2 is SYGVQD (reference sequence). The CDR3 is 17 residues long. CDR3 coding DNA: TGCGCCAGCAGTGAGTGGGGTTCCGCGGAGGGGTTCTACGAGCAGTACTTC. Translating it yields CASSEWGSAEGFYEQYF.

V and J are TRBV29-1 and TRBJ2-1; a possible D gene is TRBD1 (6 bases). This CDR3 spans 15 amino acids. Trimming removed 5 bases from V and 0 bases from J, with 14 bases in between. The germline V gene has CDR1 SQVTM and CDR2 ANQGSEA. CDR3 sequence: CSVPQGFSSYNEQFF. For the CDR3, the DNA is TGCAGCGTTCCCCAGGGGTTTAGCTCCTACAATGAGCAGTTCTTC.

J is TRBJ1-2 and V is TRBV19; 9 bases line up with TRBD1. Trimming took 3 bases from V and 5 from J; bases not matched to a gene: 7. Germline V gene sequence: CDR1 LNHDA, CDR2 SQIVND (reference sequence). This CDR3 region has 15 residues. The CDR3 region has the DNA TGTGCCAGTAGTATGAGGGACAGGGTGTGGTATGGCTACACCTTC. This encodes CASSMRDRVWYGYTF.

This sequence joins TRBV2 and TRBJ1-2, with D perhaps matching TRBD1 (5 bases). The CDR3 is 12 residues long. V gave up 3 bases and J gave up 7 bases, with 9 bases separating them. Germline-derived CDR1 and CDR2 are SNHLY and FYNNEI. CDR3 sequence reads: CASSEVGVGYTF. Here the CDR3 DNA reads TGTGCCAGCAGTGAGGTAGGGGTTGGCTACACCTTC.